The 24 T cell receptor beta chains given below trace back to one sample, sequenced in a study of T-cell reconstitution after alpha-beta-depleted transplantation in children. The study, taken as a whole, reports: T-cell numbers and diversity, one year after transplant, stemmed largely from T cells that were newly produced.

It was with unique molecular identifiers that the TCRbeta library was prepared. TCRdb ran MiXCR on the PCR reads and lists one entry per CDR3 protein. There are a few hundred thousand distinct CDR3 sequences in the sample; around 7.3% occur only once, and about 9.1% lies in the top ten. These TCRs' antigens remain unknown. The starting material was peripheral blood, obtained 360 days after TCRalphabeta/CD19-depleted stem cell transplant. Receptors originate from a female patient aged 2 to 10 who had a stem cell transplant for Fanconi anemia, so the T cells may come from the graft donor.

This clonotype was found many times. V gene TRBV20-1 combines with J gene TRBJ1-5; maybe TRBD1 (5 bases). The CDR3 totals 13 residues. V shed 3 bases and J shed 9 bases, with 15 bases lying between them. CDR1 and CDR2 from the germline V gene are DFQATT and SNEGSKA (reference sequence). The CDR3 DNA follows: TGCAGTGCTAGTGGTCGGGGGTCCGGGCCCCAGCATTTT. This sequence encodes CSASGRGSGPQHF.

The CDR3 DNA sequence: TGTGCCAGCAGCCCGCCGACAAGAGGAGCTTTCTTT. Amino acids: CASSPPTRGAFF. The chain carries TRBV21-1 and TRBJ1-1. TRBV21-1 is an annotated pseudogene. The CDR3 contains 12 residues.

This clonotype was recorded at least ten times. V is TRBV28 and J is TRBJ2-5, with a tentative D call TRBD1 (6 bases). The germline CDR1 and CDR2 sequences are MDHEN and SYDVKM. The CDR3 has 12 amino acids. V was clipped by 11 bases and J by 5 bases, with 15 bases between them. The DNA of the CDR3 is TGTGCCGGGGGCACAGGTACCGAGACCCAGTACTTC. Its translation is CAGGTGTETQYF.

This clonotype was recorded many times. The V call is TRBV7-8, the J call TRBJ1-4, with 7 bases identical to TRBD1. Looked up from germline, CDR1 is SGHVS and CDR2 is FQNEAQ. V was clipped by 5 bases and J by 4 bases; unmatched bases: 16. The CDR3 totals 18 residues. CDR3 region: CASSLRGTASGHNEKLFF. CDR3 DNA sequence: TGTGCCAGCAGCCTTAGGGGGACAGCCTCAGGGCATAATGAAAAACTGTTTTTT.

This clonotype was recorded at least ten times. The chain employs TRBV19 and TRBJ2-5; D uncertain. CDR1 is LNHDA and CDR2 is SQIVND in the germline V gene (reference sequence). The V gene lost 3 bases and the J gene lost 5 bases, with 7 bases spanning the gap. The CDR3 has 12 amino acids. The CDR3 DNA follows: TGTGCCAGTAGTATGAGCAGGGAGACCCAGTACTTC. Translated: CASSMSRETQYF.

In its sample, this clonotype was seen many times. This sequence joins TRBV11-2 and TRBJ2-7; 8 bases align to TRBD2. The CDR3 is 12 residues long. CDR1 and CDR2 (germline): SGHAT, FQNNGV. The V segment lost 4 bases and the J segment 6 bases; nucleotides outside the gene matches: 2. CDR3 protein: CASSSSGSEQYF. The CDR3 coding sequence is TGTGCCAGCAGCTCCAGCGGGAGCGAGCAGTACTTC.

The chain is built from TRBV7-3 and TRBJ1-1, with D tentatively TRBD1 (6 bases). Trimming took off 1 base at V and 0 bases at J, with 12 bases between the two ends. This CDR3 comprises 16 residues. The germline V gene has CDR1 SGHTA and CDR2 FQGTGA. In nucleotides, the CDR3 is TGTGCCAGCAGCTTAAAGGGGGGGCCCATGAACACTGAAGCTTTCTTT. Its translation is CASSLKGGPMNTEAFF. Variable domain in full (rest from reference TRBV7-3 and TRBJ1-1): GAGVSQTPSNKVTEKGKYVELRCDPISGHTALYWYRQSLGQGPEFLIYFQGTGAADDSGLPNDRFFAVRPEGSVSTLKIQRTERGDSAVYLCASSLKGGPMNTEAFFGQGTRLTVV.

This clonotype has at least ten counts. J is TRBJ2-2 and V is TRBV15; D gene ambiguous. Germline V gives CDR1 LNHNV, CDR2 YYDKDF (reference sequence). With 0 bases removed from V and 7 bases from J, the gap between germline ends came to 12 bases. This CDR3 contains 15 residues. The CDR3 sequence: CATSRDQAIIGELFF. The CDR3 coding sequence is TGTGCCACCAGCAGAGATCAGGCAATAATCGGGGAGCTGTTTTTT.

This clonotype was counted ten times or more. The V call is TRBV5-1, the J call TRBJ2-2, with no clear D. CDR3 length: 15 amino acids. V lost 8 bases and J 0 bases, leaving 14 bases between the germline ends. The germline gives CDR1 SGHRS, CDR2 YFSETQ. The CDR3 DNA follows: TGCGCCAGTTCGGAAACCAGTACGAACACCGGGGAGCTGTTTTTT. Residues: CASSETSTNTGELFF.

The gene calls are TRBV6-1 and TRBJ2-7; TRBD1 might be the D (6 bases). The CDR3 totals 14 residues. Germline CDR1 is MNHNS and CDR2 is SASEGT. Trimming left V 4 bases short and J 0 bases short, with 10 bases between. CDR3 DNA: TGTGCCAGCAGTGCGGCACAGGGCTCCTACGAGCAGTACTTC. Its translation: CASSAAQGSYEQYF.

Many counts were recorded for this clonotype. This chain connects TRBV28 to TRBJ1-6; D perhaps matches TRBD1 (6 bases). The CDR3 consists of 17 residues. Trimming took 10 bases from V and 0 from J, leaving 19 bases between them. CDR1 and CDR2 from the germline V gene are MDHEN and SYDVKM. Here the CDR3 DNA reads TGTGCCACCGGGCAGGGGACATTGAGCTCCTATAATTCACCCCTCCACTTT. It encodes CATGQGTLSSYNSPLHF.

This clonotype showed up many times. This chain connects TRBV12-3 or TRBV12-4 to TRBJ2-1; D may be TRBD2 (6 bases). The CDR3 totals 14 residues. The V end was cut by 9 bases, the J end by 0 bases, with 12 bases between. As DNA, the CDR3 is TGTGCCAGTCATAGCGGAGCCTCCTACAATGAGCAGTTCTTC. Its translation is CASHSGASYNEQFF.

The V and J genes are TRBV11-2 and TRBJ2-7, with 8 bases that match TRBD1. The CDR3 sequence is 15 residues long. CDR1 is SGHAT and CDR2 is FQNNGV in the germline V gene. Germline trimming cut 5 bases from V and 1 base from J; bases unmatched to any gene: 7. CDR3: CASSVTGVGSYEQYF. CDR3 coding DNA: TGTGCCAGCAGCGTGACAGGGGTGGGGTCCTACGAGCAGTACTTC.

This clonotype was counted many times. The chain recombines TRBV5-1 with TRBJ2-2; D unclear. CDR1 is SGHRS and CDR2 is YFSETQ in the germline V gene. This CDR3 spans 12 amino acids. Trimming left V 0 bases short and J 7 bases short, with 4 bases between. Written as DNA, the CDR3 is TGCGCCAGCAGCTTGGCCCTCGGGGAGCTGTTTTTT. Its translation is CASSLALGELFF. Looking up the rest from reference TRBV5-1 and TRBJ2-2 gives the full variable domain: KAGVTQTPRYLIKTRGQQVTLSCSPISGHRSVSWYQQTPGQGLQFLFEYFSETQRNKGNFPGRFSGRQFSNSRSEMNVSTLELGDSALYLCASSLALGELFFGEGSRLTVL.

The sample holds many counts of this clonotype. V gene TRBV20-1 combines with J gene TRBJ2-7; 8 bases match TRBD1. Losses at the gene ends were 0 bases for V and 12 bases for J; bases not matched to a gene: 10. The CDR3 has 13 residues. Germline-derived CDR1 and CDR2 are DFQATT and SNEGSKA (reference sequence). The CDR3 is CSARDPGTGMLYF. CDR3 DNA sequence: TGCAGTGCTAGAGATCCCGGGACAGGCATGTTGTACTTC.

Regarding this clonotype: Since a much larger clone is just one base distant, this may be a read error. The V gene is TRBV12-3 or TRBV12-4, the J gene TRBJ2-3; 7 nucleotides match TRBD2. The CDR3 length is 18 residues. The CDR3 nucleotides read TGTACCAGCAGTTTTCTACCGGTGGGGCGGGAGAAAGTAGATACGCAGTATTTT. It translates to CTSSFLPVGREKVDTQYF.

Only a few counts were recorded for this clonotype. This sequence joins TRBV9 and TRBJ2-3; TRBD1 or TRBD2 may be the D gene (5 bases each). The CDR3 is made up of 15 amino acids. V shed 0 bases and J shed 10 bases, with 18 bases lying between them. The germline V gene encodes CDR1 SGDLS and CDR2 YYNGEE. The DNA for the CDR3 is TGTGCCAGCAGCGTAGAATCCGGGGCAGGGATGTCGCAGTATTTT. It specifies CASSVESGAGMSQYF.

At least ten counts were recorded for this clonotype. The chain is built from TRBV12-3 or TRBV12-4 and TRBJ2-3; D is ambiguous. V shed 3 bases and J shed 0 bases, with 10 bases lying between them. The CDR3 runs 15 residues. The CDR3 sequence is CASSFASQSTDTQYF. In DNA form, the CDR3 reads TGTGCCAGCAGTTTTGCGTCACAGAGCACAGATACGCAGTATTTT.

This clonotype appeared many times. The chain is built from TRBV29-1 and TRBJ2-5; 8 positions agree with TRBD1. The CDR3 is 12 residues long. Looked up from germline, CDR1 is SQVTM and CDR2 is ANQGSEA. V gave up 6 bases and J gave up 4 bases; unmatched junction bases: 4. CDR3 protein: CSVSGGGETQYF. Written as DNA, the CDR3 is TGCAGCGTCTCAGGGGGCGGAGAGACCCAGTACTTC.

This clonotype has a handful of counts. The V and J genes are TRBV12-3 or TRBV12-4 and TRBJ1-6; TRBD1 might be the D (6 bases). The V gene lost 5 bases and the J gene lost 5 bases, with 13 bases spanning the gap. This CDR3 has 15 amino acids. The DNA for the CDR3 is TGTGCCAGCAGTCCTCGGGGGCGCGATAATTCACCCCTCCACTTT. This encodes CASSPRGRDNSPLHF.

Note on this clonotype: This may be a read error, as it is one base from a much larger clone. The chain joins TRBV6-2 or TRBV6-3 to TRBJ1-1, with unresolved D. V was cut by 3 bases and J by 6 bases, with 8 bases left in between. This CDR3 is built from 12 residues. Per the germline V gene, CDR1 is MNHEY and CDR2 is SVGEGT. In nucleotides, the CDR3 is TGTGCCAGCAGTTATATCAGCCCTGAAGCTTTCTTT. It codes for CASSYISPEAFF.

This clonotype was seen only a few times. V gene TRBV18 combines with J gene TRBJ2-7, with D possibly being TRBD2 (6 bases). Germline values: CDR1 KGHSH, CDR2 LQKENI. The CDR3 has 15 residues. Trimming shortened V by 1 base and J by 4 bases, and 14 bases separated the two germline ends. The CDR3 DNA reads TGTGCCAGCTCACCACTAGGGGAGGTGAGGTACGAGCAGTACTTC. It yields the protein CASSPLGEVRYEQYF.

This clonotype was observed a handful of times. The CDR3: CASSPRDRGSPLHF. The CDR3 DNA is TGTGCCAGCAGCCCCCGGGACAGGGGTTCACCCCTCCACTTT. The V gene is TRBV7-8, the J gene TRBJ1-6; 10 bases are shared with TRBD1. This CDR3 is built from 14 residues. CDR1 and CDR2 from the germline V gene are SGHVS and FQNEAQ. The V and J ends lost 5 bases and 9 bases, in that order; junction bases with no gene match: 4.

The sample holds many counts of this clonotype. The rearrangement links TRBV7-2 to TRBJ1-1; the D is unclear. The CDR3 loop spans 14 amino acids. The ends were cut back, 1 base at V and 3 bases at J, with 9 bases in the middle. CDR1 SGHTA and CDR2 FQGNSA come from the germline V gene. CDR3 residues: CASSLGPPYTEAFF. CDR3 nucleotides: TGTGCCAGCAGCTTAGGACCTCCATACACTGAAGCTTTCTTT.